Shown below are 11 T cell receptor beta chains from a single sample sequenced in a study of cytomegalovirus exposure and HLA in healthy donors. The study ran its PCR with 60 Vbeta and 13 Jbeta primers. TCRdb keeps only in-frame clones here, not all; method: immunoSEQ multiplex PCR. The data hold roughly 81,000 clones, with around 80% observed a single time. The sequenced sample was PBMCs. Receptors were obtained from a young man in good health and CMV-seronegative.

This chain links TRBV10-3 with TRBJ2-3, with D possibly being TRBD2 (5 bases). The CDR3 has 12 residues. The ends were cut back, 6 bases at V and 4 bases at J, with 8 bases in the middle. Germline CDR1 and CDR2: ENHRY and SYGVKD. Here the CDR3 reads CAISGDPDTQYF. In DNA form, the CDR3 reads TGTGCCATCAGCGGGGATCCAGATACGCAGTATTTT.

This clone was recorded only once. This rearrangement joins TRBV5-6 to TRBJ2-3; 7 bases fit TRBD2. This CDR3 comprises 16 residues. CDR1 and CDR2 (germline): SGHDT, YYEEEE. V lost 5 bases and J lost 1; bases outside the gene matches: 10. This CDR3 is CASSFLRDYGTDTQYF. CDR3 coding DNA: TGTGCCAGCAGTTTCCTCCGGGACTATGGCACAGATACGCAGTATTTT.

The chain employs TRBV29-1 and TRBJ1-5, with 7 bases matching TRBD1. Germline loops: CDR1 SQVTM, CDR2 ANQGSEA. The CDR3 is made up of 13 amino acids. The V segment lost 5 bases and the J segment 7 bases; nucleotides outside the gene matches: 8. The CDR3 nucleotides are TGCAGCGTTAAGACAGGGTCGGGGCAGCCCCAGCATTTT. It codes for CSVKTGSGQPQHF.

V and J are TRBV28 and TRBJ1-3; tentative D call: TRBD1 (5 bases). The CDR3 consists of 15 residues. V was clipped by 6 bases and J by 0 bases, with 12 bases between them. The germline gives CDR1 MDHEN, CDR2 SYDVKM. The CDR3 reads CASSLTGFSGNTIYF. The DNA of the CDR3 is TGTGCCAGCAGCTTAACAGGCTTCTCTGGAAACACCATATATTTT.

The chain has TRBV11-2 and TRBJ2-2, with D perhaps TRBD2 (5 bases). The CDR3 runs 14 residues. Germline assignment: CDR1 SGHAT and CDR2 FQNNGV. V was clipped by 4 bases and J by 7 bases, with 13 bases between them. This CDR3 reads CASSSSRGGGELFF. The CDR3 nucleotides are TGTGCCAGCAGCTCCTCTCGGGGTGGCGGGGAGCTGTTTTTT. The full variable domain, in which reference TRBV11-2 and TRBJ2-2 provide the parts outside the CDR3, is EAGVAQSPRYKIIEKRQSVAFWCNPISGHATLYWYQQILGQGPKLLIQFQNNGVVDDSQLPKDRFSAERLKGVDSTLKIQPAKLEDSAVYLCASSSSRGGGELFFGEGSRLTVL.

This chain uses TRBV27 with TRBJ1-2, with D uncertain. The CDR3 contains 15 residues. V lost 5 bases, J lost 0 bases, and 13 bases lay in between. CDR1 and CDR2 (germline): MNHEY, SMNVEV (reference sequence). CDR3 bases: TGTGCCAGCAGTCTTAGCTGGGGAGCTAACTATGGCTACACCTTC. It encodes CASSLSWGANYGYTF.

The J gene is TRBJ2-5, the V gene TRBV6-5; D gene ambiguous. The germline V gene has CDR1 MNHEY and CDR2 SVGAGI. V shed 0 bases and J shed 2 bases, with 4 bases lying between them. The CDR3 spans 13 residues. Here the CDR3 DNA reads TGTGCCAGCAGTTACTCCCCGCAAGAGACCCAGTACTTC. As protein: CASSYSPQETQYF.

This chain joins TRBV20-1 and TRBJ2-5, with TRBD1 matching 8 bases. The germline CDR1 and CDR2 sequences are DFQATT and SNEGSKA (reference sequence). This CDR3 region has 11 residues. V shed 5 bases and J 4 bases; nucleotides not matched to a gene: 0. As DNA, the CDR3 is TGCAGTGCTGACAGGGGAGAGACCCAGTACTTC. Protein: CSADRGETQYF.

As for this clone: The junction and the germline gene differ at one end; a read error may be behind it. The chain combines TRBV27 with TRBJ1-1, with D possibly TRBD1 on 5 matching bases. The CDR3 loop spans 15 amino acids. Germline V CDR1 and CDR2: MNHEY, SMNVEV (reference sequence). CDR3 sequence: CSSRLTGGDFYEAFF. CDR3 sequence (DNA): TGTTCCAGCAGATTAACGGGGGGGGACTTTTATGAAGCTTTCTTT.

CDR3 in amino acids: CASSVGRQGRGGYTF. The DNA of the CDR3 is TGTGCCAGCAGCGTAGGGAGACAGGGTCGGGGAGGCTACACCTTC. The chain combines TRBV9 with TRBJ1-2; TRBD1 agrees at 7 bases. The CDR3 has 15 residues. V shed 0 bases, J shed 8 bases, and the junction held 10 bases outside the gene matches. Per the germline V gene, CDR1 is SGDLS and CDR2 is YYNGEE.

V is TRBV5-4 and J is TRBJ2-7; no firm D call. The CDR3 loop spans 14 amino acids. Germline V gene data show CDR1 as SGHNT and CDR2 as YYREEE (reference sequence). V lost 4 bases and J lost 1, with 12 bases in between. CDR3 residues: CASSPSLGSYEQYF. The CDR3 DNA follows: TGTGCCAGCAGCCCATCGCTCGGTTCCTACGAGCAGTACTTC. The full variable domain, rest sourced from reference TRBV5-4 and TRBJ2-7, is ETGVTQSPTHLIKTRGQQVTLRCSSQSGHNTVSWYQQALGQGPQFIFQYYREEENGRGNFPPRFSGLQFPNYSSELNVNALELDDSALYLCASSPSLGSYEQYFGPGTRLTVT.